This passage covers 2 T cell receptor beta chains from one sample sequenced in a study of vaccination and CD4 T cells after COVID-19. Sequencing of DNA taken from cultured CD4+ T cells relied on the Oncomine TCR Beta short-read assay. TCRdb reanalysed the PCR reads using MiXCR and keeps one entry per CDR3 protein. The repertoire holds 17,000 or so distinct CDR3 sequences, around 30% seen once, with 15% to 19% in the top ten. As to treatment: roughly ten-day PBMC culture with coronavirus spike peptide pools or control peptides (ViraFEST assay). These receptors' antigens are unknown. The sequencing sample was made of cultured CD4+ T cells from blood. Receptors were obtained from a human donor with COVID-19.

The genes are TRBV7-9 and TRBJ2-7; 14 nucleotides match TRBD2. Germline assignment: CDR1 SEHNR and CDR2 FQNEAQ (reference sequence). J lost 2 bases, V lost 1 base, and 7 bases had no gene match. The CDR3 is 18 residues long. CDR3 in DNA: TGTGCCAGCAGCTTAGAGGGACTAGCGGGGGACGGGGCCTACGAGCAGTACTTC. Protein: CASSLEGLAGDGAYEQYF.

J is TRBJ1-5 and V is TRBV12-3 or TRBV12-4; D remains unclear. Deletions cut 3 bases from V and 0 bases from J, with 6 bases between. The CDR3 covers 14 residues. The CDR3 DNA follows: TGTGCCAGCAGTTTTGCATTTAGCAATCAGCCCCAGCATTTT. Its protein product is CASSFAFSNQPQHF.